This TCR beta chain was captured in a study of blood T cell repertoires in COVID-19. Study summary: Sites across the United States, Italy and Spain contributed samples from acute and convalescent COVID-19. The analysed material was cDNA or gDNA that came from T cells, B-cell-depleted T cells, or PBMCs.

Measured with immunoSEQ multiplex PCR; TCRdb has only the in-frame clones, and not every one. This sample has 250,000 or so clones; 88% occur once, and the top ten carry roughly 6.3%. This clone has just one count. The Seattle site enrolled patients during active infection and followed them longitudinally. The CDR3 is made up of 15 amino acids. Germline V gene data show CDR1 as MDHEN and CDR2 as SYDVKM. Trimming cost V 6 bases and J 4 bases, with 16 bases left between them. The chain employs TRBV28 and TRBJ1-5; D unclear. The sequencing input was peripheral blood. This receptor was taken from a woman in her thirties with COVID-19, enrolled during active disease. The CDR3 nucleotides read TGTGCCAGCAGCCTCCCACGGTACGGGAATCAGCCCCAGCATTTT. It translates to CASSLPRYGNQPQHF.